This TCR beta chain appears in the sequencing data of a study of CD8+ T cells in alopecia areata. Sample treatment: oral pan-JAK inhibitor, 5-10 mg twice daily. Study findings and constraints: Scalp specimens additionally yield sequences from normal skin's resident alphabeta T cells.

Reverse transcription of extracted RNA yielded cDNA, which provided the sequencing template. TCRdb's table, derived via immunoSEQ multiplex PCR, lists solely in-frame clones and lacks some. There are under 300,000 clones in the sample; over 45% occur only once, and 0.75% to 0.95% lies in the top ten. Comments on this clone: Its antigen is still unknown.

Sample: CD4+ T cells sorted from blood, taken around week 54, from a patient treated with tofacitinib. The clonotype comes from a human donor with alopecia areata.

The CDR3 reads CASQSGQGPETQYF. The DNA of the CDR3 is TGTGCCAGTCAGTCCGGACAGGGGCCGGAGACCCAGTACTTC. V gene TRBV19 combines with J gene TRBJ2-5; 9 bases are shared with TRBD1. V shed 8 bases and J 5 bases; nucleotides not matched to a gene: 9. CDR1 and CDR2 (germline): LNHDA, SQIVND (reference sequence). The CDR3 has 14 amino acids.